The T cell receptor beta chain described here comes from a study of T cell changes during pregnancy in multiple sclerosis. The protocol was immunoSEQ multiplex PCR, while the TCRdb copy is restricted to in-frame clones and leaves out a portion. The sample has some 59,000 clones; about 89% are singletons. Here the sequenced sample was peripheral blood, taken in the first trimester of pregnancy. This TCR was recovered from a female donor with multiple sclerosis, enrolled in a pregnancy study.

CDR3 nucleotide sequence: TGTGCCAGCAGTTCGGGACATCGGGCGGGCGGCTACACCTTC. Translated, it gives CASSSGHRAGGYTF. This chain uses TRBV27 with TRBJ1-2; tentatively, D is TRBD1 (6 bases). The CDR3 has 14 residues. V lost 4 bases to trimming and J lost 8 bases, with 17 bases between them. CDR1 MNHEY and CDR2 SMNVEV come from the germline V gene (reference sequence).